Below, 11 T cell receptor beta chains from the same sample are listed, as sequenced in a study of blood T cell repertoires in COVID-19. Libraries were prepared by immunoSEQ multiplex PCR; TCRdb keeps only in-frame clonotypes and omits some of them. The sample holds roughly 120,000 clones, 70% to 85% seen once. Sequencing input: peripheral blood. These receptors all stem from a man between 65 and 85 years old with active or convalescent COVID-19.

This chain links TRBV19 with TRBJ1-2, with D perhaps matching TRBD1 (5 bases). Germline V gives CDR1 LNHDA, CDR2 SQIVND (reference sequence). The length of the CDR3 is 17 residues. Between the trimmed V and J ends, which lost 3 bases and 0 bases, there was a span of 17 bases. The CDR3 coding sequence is TGTGCCAGTAGTATTCTAGTGAGTGCAGGGTCTAACTATGGCTACACCTTC. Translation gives CASSILVSAGSNYGYTF.

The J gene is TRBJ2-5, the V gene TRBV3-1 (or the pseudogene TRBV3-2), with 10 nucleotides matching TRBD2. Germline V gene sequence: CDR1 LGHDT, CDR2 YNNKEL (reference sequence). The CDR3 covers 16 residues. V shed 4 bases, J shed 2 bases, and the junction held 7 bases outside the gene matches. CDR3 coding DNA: TGTGCCAGCAGCCCTCCGGGACTAGCGAGACAAGAGACCCAGTACTTC. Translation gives CASSPPGLARQETQYF.

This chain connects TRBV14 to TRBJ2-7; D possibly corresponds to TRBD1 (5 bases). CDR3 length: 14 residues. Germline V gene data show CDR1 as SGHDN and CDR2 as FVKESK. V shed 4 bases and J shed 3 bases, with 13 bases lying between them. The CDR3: CASSPGQGGYEQYF. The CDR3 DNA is TGTGCCAGCAGCCCTGGACAAGGTGGCTACGAGCAGTACTTC.

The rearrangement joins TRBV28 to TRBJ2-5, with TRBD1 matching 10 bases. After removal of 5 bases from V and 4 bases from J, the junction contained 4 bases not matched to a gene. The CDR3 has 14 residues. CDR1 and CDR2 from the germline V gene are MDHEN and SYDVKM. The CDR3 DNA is TGTGCCAGCAGTGGGGGACAGGGGCGAGAGACCCAGTACTTC. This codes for CASSGGQGRETQYF.

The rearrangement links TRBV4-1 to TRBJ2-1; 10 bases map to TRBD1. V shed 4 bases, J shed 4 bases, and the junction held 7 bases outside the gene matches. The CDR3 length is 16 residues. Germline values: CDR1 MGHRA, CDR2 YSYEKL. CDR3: CASSPRDRGGYNEQFF. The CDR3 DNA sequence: TGCGCCAGCAGCCCCCGGGACAGGGGTGGGTACAATGAGCAGTTCTTC.

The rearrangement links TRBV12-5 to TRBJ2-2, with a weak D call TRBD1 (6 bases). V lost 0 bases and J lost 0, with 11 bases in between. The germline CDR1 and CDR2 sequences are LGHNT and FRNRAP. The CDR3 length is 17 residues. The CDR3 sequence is CASGLVLGQANTGELFF. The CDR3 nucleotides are TGTGCTAGTGGTTTGGTTTTGGGACAAGCGAACACCGGGGAGCTGTTTTTT.

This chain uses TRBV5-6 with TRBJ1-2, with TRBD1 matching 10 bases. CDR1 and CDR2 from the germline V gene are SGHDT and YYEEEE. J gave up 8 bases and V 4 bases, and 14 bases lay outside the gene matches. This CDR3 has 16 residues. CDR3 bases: TGTGCCAGCAGCCTACTGACAGGGGGCGAATCGAAAGGCTACACCTTC. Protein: CASSLLTGGESKGYTF.

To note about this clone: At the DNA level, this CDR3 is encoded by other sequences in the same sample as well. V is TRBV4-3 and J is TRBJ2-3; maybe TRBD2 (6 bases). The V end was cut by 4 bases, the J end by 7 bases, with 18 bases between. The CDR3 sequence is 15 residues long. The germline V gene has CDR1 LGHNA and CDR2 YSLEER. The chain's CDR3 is CASSPGLLGGNTQYF. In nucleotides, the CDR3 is TGCGCCAGCAGCCCGGGACTCCTCGGAGGAAATACGCAGTATTTT.

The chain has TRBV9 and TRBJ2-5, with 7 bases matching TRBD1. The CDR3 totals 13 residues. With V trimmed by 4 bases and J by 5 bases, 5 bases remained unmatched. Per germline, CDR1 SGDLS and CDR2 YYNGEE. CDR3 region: CASSQRQGETQYF. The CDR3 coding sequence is TGTGCCAGCAGCCAACGACAGGGTGAGACCCAGTACTTC. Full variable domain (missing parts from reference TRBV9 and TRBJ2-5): DSGVTQTPKHLITATGQRVTLRCSPRSGDLSVYWYQQSLDQGLQFLIQYYNGEERAKGNILERFSAQQFPDLHSELNLSSLELGDSALYFCASSQRQGETQYFGPGTRLLVL.

CDR3 residues: CAWSAGGSGNQPQHF. The CDR3 DNA follows: TGTGCCTGGAGCGCAGGGGGCAGTGGAAATCAGCCCCAGCATTTT. This chain uses TRBV30 with TRBJ1-5; 8 bases fit TRBD1. Trimming cost V 3 bases and J 4 bases; bases outside gene matches: 8. Germline V gene data show CDR1 as GTSNPN and CDR2 as SVGIG (reference sequence). This CDR3 is built from 15 residues. Full variable domain (outside the CDR3, taken from reference TRBV30 and TRBJ1-5): SQTIHQWPATLVQPVGSPLSLECTVEGTSNPNLYWYRQAAGRGLQLLFYSVGIGQISSEVPQNLSASRPQDRQFILSSKKLLLSDSGFYLCAWSAGGSGNQPQHFGDGTRLSIL.

CDR3 nucleotide sequence: TGTGCCAGCAGTCAGGGGTCACCCCTCCACTTT. This encodes CASSQGSPLHF. The chain links TRBV3-1 (or the pseudogene TRBV3-2) to TRBJ1-6; TRBD1 is a possible D gene (6 bases). CDR3 length: 11 amino acids. Germline CDR1 LGHDT, CDR2 YNNKEL (reference sequence). V lost 6 bases and J lost 10, with 7 bases in between.